This T cell receptor (beta chain) was obtained from a study of T-cell memory formation after mild COVID-19. TCRdb re-called the 5' RACE reads through MiXCR, storing one row per CDR3 protein. The sample has fewer than 250,000 distinct CDR3 sequences; about 10% are singletons. What was sequenced was PBMCs or a T cell subset sorted from them (not recorded which). The receptor's source is a man aged 18 to 29 who had mild COVID-19 (a few samples of this study predate the infection). Cell type and time point are not known.

This chain's CDR3 is CASSARGGLLADTQYF. The CDR3 region has the DNA TGTGCCAGCAGCGCCCGCGGGGGGTTACTAGCAGATACGCAGTATTTT. The rearrangement links TRBV7-2 to TRBJ2-3; 8 nucleotides agree with TRBD2. Trimming at V came to 5 bases and at J to 4 bases, leaving 11 bases not matched to a gene. Germline CDR1 reads SGHTA; CDR2 reads FQGNSA. CDR3 length equals 16 residues. The full variable domain, with the rest looked up from reference TRBV7-2 and TRBJ2-3, is GAGVSQSPSNKVTEKGKDVELRCDPISGHTALYWYRQSLGQGLEFLIYFQGNSAPDKSGLPSDRFSAERTGGSVSTLTIQRTQQEDSAVYLCASSARGGLLADTQYFGPGTRLTVL.